This paragraph covers one TCR beta chain sequence. The antigen is unknown. V dropped 0 bases and J dropped 2 bases, with 11 bases sitting between them. This CDR3 region has 15 residues. The V gene's germline CDR1 is MGHRA and CDR2 YSYEKL. The treatment here: oral pan-JAK inhibitor, 5-10 mg twice daily. The data are from a study of CD8+ T cells in alopecia areata. Overall study: Treated patients were dosed with oral tofacitinib, taking 5 to 10 mg twice daily. General study findings and limits: The link between baseline CD8+ expansion and response remains uncertain with one nonresponder.

Sequencing used cDNA as its template, made by extracting RNA and reverse transcribing it. Clones were sequenced by immunoSEQ multiplex PCR, and TCRdb holds only the in-frame ones, with some missing. Counted here are roughly 150,000 clones, nearly 55% occurring once; the ten biggest clones make up approximately 15%. The V gene is TRBV4-1, the J gene TRBJ2-7; D not certain. The sequence was obtained from a human donor with alopecia areata. The specimen was CD8+ T cells sorted from blood, collected at week 4, from a patient treated with tofacitinib. The CDR3 spells CASSQDQAETYEQYF. The DNA of the CDR3 is TGCGCCAGCAGCCAAGATCAGGCAGAGACCTACGAGCAGTACTTC.